This T cell receptor beta chain was sequenced during a study of blood T cell repertoires in COVID-19. Whole-study context: Samples of COVID-19 (acute and convalescent) were obtained from the United States, Italy and Spain.

Clones were sequenced by immunoSEQ multiplex PCR, and TCRdb holds only the in-frame ones, with some missing. Of tens of thousands of clones listed, 75% to 95% were seen once; the top ten hold approximately 2.1%. This TCR was recovered from a man in his sixties with acute or convalescent COVID-19. The material sequenced was peripheral blood.

CDR3 DNA: TGTGCCACCAGTGATAATTCCGGGACTTACAATGAGCAGTTCTTC. Translated, it gives CATSDNSGTYNEQFF. The chain carries TRBV24-1 and TRBJ2-1; D possibly corresponds to TRBD2 (6 bases). V gave up 3 bases and J gave up 4 bases, with 12 bases separating them. There are 15 residues in the CDR3. Looked up from germline, CDR1 is KGHDR and CDR2 is SFDVKD.